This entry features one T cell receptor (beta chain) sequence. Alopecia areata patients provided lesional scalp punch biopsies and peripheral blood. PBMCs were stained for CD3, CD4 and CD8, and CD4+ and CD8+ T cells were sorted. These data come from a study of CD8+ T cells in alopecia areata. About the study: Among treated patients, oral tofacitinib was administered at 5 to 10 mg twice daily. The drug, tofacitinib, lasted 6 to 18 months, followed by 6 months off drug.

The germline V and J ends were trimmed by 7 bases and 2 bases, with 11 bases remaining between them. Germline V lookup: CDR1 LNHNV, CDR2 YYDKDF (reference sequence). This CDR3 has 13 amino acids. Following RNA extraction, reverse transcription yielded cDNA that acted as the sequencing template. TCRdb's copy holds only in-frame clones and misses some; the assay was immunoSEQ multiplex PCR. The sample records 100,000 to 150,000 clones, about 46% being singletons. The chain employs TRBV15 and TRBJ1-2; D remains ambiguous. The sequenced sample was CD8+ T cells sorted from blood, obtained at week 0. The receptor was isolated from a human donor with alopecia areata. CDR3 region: CATTPAGNYGYTF. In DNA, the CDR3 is TGTGCCACCACCCCAGCGGGCAACTATGGCTACACCTTC.